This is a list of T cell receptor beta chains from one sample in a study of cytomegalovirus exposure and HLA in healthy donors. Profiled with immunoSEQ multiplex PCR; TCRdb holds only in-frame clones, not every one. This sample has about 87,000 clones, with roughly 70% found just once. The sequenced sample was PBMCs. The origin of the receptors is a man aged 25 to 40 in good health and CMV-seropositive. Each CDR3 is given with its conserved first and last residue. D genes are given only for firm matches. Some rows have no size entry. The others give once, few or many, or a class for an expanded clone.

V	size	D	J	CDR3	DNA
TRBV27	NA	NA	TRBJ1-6	CASSSGQTFSPLHF	TGTGCCAGCAGCTCCGGACAGACGTTTTCACCCCTCCACTTT
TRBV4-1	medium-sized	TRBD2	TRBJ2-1	CASSLRTSGRYEQFF	TGCGCCAGCAGCCTGAGGACTAGCGGGAGATATGAGCAGTTCTTC
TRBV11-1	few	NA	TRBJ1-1	CASTSKPPNTEAFF	TGTGCCAGCACCTCTAAGCCTCCGAACACTGAAGCTTTCTTT
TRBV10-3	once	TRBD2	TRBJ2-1	CAISKREGYNEQFF	TGTGCCATCAGCAAGCGGGAGGGATACAATGAGCAGTTCTTC
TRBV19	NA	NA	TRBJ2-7	CASSTSGVASSYEQYF	TGTGCCAGTAGTACTTCGGGAGTGGCCAGCTCCTACGAGCAGTACTTC
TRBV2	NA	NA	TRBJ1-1	CASSEREGRLNTEAFF	TGTGCCAGCAGTGAACGGGAGGGCAGGTTGAACACTGAAGCTTTCTTT
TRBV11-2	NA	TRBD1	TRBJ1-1	CASSFDRGGTEAFF	TGTGCCAGCAGCTTCGACAGGGGGGGCACTGAAGCTTTCTTT
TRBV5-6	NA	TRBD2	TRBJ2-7	CASSPGLAGTYEQYF	TGTGCCAGCAGCCCGGGACTAGCGGGAACCTACGAGCAGTACTTC
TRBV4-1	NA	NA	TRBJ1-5	CASSQYFGDSNQPQNF	TGCGCCAGCAGCCAATATTTCGGAGATAGCAATCAGCCCCAGAATTTT
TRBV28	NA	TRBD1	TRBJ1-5	CASTKRQGSNQPQHF	TGTGCCAGCACGAAAAGACAGGGTAGCAATCAGCCCCAGCATTTT
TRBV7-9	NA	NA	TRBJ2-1	CASSLGTGSSYNEQFF	TGTGCCAGCAGCTTAGGAACTGGGAGTTCCTACAATGAGCAGTTCTTC
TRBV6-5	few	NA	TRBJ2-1	CASSYASGRVEQFF	TGTGCCAGCAGTTATGCGAGCGGGCGCGTTGAGCAGTTCTTC
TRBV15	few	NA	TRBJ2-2	CATSRDLPNTGELFF	TGTGCCACCAGCAGAGACCTCCCTAACACCGGGGAGCTGTTTTTT
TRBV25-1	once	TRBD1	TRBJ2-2	CASSDPQTGLNTGELFF	TGTGCCAGCAGTGATCCCCAGACAGGGCTGAACACCGGGGAGCTGTTTTTT
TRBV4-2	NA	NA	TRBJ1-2	CASSQDFGDILSRQHYYGYTF	TGTGCCAGCAGCCAAGATTTCGGGGACATACTTTCTAGGCAGCATTACTATGGCTACACCTTC
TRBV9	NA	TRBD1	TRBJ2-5	CASSVGQGQETQYF	TGTGCCAGCAGCGTCGGACAGGGACAAGAGACCCAGTACTTC
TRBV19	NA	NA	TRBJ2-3	CAGSQGDTQYF	TGTGCCGGGTCCCAGGGGGATACGCAGTATTTT
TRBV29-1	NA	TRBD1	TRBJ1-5	CSVGQGAYQPQHF	TGCAGCGTGGGACAGGGGGCGTATCAGCCCCAGCATTTT
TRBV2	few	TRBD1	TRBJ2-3	CAGRQGSSTDTQYF	TGTGCCGGAAGACAGGGCTCTAGCACAGATACGCAGTATTTT
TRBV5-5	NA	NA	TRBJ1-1	CASSAGQNLVVNTEAFF	TGTGCCAGCAGCGCCGGACAAAACCTAGTGGTGAACACTGAAGCTTTCTTT
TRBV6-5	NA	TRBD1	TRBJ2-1	CASSSGTVAINEQFF	TGTGCCAGCAGTTCCGGGACAGTAGCAATCAATGAGCAGTTCTTC
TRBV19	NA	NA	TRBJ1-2	CASSLQEYGYTF	TGTGCCAGTAGTCTACAGGAGTACGGCTACACCTTC
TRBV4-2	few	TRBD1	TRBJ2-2	CASSWDRGDAGELFF	TGTGCCAGCAGTTGGGACAGGGGCGACGCCGGGGAGCTGTTTTTT
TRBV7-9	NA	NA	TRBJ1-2	CASSRGGRGYGYTF	TGTGCCAGCAGTCGAGGTGGCAGGGGATATGGCTACACCTTC
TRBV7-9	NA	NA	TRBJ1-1	CASSLRGNTEAFF	TGTGCCAGCAGCCTAAGGGGGAACACTGAAGCTTTCTTT
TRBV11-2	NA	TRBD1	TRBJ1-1	CASSFTGGVGTEAFF	TGTGCCAGCAGTTTTACAGGGGGCGTAGGCACTGAAGCTTTCTTT
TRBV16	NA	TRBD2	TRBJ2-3	CASSPQRGVTDTQYF	TGTGCCAGCAGCCCTCAGCGGGGTGTCACAGATACGCAGTATTTT
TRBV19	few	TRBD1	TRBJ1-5	CASSSQTGPQPQHF	TGTGCCAGTAGTTCTCAGACAGGGCCCCAGCCCCAGCATTTT
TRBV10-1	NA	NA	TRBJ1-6	CASSESDPTGNSPLHF	TGCGCCAGCAGTGAGTCGGACCCCACGGGGAATTCACCCCTCCACTTT
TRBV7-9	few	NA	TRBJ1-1	CASSLDGRVNTEAFF	TGTGCCAGCAGCTTAGATGGCAGGGTGAACACTGAAGCTTTCTTT
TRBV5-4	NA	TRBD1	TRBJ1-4	CASSLGGQGKEKLFF	TGTGCCAGCAGCTTGGGGGGACAGGGGAAAGAAAAACTGTTTTTT
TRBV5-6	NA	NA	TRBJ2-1	CASTPLGGSTYNEQFF	TGTGCCAGCACCCCACTCGGGGGATCAACCTACAATGAGCAGTTCTTC
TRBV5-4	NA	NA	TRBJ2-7	CASSLDGTLNTYEQYF	TGTGCCAGCAGCTTGGACGGGACACTAAACACCTACGAGCAGTACTTC
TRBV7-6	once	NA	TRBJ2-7	CASSLGESYEQYF	TGTGCCAGCAGCTTAGGAGAATCCTACGAGCAGTACTTC
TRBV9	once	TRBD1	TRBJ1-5	CASSVTGGQPQHF	TGTGCCAGCAGCGTAACAGGGGGCCAGCCCCAGCATTTT
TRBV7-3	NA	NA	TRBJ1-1	CASSLSGETEAFF	TGTGCCAGCAGCTTATCAGGGGAGACTGAAGCTTTCTTT
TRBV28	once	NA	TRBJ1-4	CASRYTGRNEKLFF	TGTGCCAGCAGGTACACTGGCAGGAATGAAAAACTGTTTTTT
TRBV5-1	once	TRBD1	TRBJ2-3	CASSMGQGTDTQYF	TGCGCCAGCAGCATGGGACAGGGCACAGATACGCAGTATTTT
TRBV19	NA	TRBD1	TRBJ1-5	CASSSDRTRQPQHF	TGTGCCAGTAGTTCGGACAGGACGCGTCAGCCCCAGCATTTT
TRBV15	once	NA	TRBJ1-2	CATSRDRGGRGLYGYTF	TGTGCCACCAGCAGAGATCGTGGAGGGAGAGGGCTATATGGCTACACCTTC
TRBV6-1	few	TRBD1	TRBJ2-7	CASSAGGGQAYEQYF	TGTGCCAGCAGTGCAGGGGGCGGGCAAGCCTACGAGCAGTACTTC
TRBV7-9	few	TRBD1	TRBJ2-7	CASSPGQGYEQYF	TGTGCCAGCAGCCCGGGACAGGGCTACGAGCAGTACTTC
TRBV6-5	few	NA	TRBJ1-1	CASLPPGGNTEAFF	TGTGCCAGCCTACCCCCGGGGGGGAACACTGAAGCTTTCTTT
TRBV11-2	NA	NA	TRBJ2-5	CASSSLGALQETQYF	TGTGCCAGCAGCTCCTTGGGGGCCCTACAAGAGACCCAGTACTTC
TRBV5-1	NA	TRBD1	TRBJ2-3	CASSTSTGGAADTQYF	TGCGCCAGCAGCACGTCGACAGGGGGCGCCGCAGATACGCAGTATTTT
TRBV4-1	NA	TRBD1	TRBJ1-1	CASSPVRDRDGEAFF	TGCGCCAGCAGCCCAGTAAGGGACAGGGACGGTGAAGCTTTCTTT
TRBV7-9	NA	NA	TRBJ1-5	CASSLGLASNQPQHF	TGTGCCAGCAGCTTAGGGCTAGCAAGCAATCAGCCCCAGCATTTT
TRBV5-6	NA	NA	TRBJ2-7	CASGLNPASYEQYF	TGTGCCAGCGGACTTAATCCTGCGTCTTACGAGCAGTACTTC
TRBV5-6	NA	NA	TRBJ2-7	CASSLDREIHEQYF	TGTGCCAGCAGCTTGGATCGGGAGATACACGAGCAGTACTTC
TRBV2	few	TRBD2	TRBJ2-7	CASTWTSGRARLYEQYF	TGTGCCAGCACCTGGACTAGCGGGAGGGCCAGGCTATACGAGCAGTACTTC